Presented here are 28 T cell receptor beta chains from one specimen sequenced in a study of cytomegalovirus exposure and HLA in healthy donors. TCRdb's copy holds only in-frame clones and misses some; the assay was immunoSEQ multiplex PCR. The sample lists 250,000 to 300,000 clones, approximately 83% occurring once. The specimen was PBMCs. The receptors here all came from a woman aged 18-29 years in good health and CMV-seronegative.

In regard to this clone: The sample contains more than one DNA sequence encoding this CDR3. The V gene is TRBV5-1, the J gene TRBJ2-7; a weak D match, TRBD2 (6 bases). This CDR3 has 13 residues. Trimming left V 0 bases short and J 4 bases short, with 8 bases between. CDR1 is SGHRS, CDR2 YFSETQ, per germline. The CDR3 nucleotides are TGCGCCAGCAGCTTGGGGCGGGAATACGAGCAGTACTTC. It yields the protein CASSLGREYEQYF.

This clone occurred a few times. The V gene is TRBV5-1, the J gene TRBJ1-2; weak D call: TRBD1 (5 bases). CDR1 and CDR2 (germline): SGHRS, YFSETQ. V was shortened by 5 bases and J by 5 bases, with 16 bases between the two germline ends. CDR3 length equals 14 residues. The DNA for the CDR3 is TGCGCCAGCAGGTTTGACAGCCAAGGGTATGGCTACACCTTC. Protein product: CASRFDSQGYGYTF.

CDR3 in DNA: TGCGCCAGCAGCCAAGTTTACAGGGTGGCCTACGAGCAGTACTTC. This translates into CASSQVYRVAYEQYF. The chain is built from TRBV4-3 and TRBJ2-7; possibly TRBD1 for D (6 bases). Trimming shortened V by 1 base and J by 2 bases, and 12 bases separated the two germline ends. This CDR3 spans 15 amino acids. Germline assignment: CDR1 LGHNA and CDR2 YSLEER.

The chain uses TRBV6-5 and TRBJ1-6; no definite D call. Trimming pared 0 bases from V and 8 bases from J, leaving 8 bases between. CDR3 length: 14 residues. Germline assignment: CDR1 MNHEY and CDR2 SVGAGI. The CDR3 loop is CASSYSEAHSPLHF. CDR3 sequence (DNA): TGTGCCAGCAGTTACTCGGAGGCACATTCACCCCTCCACTTT.

This clone was counted a few times. The rearrangement links TRBV10-3 to TRBJ1-4; perhaps TRBD1 as D (5 bases). The CDR3 extends over 14 amino acids. Per germline, CDR1 ENHRY and CDR2 SYGVKD. The V and J ends lost 3 bases and 8 bases respectively, with 13 bases between them. The CDR3 nucleotides read TGTGCCATCAGTGAAGGCACGGGGGACGAAAAACTGTTTTTT. The encoded protein is CAISEGTGDEKLFF.

The chain links TRBV7-8 to TRBJ1-2; D unresolved. The CDR3 extends over 16 amino acids. Germline V CDR1 and CDR2: SGHVS, FQNEAQ. V was cut by 3 bases and J by 10 bases, with 24 bases left in between. This chain's CDR3 is CASSLTTGPEVVDYTF. CDR3 in DNA: TGTGCCAGCAGCTTGACAACGGGCCCGGAGGTGGTAGACTACACCTTC.

The V gene is TRBV10-3, the J gene TRBJ1-4; tentatively, D is TRBD1 (6 bases). Germline V lookup: CDR1 ENHRY, CDR2 SYGVKD. With 2 bases removed from V and 7 bases from J, the gap between germline ends came to 11 bases. The length of the CDR3 is 14 residues. The CDR3 DNA reads as TGTGCCATCAGTGAGGGACAGATCGGTGAAAAACTGTTTTTT. This codes for CAISEGQIGEKLFF.

The CDR3 nucleotides read TGTGCCAGCAGCGTAGGAGATAGCGGGGGGGAGACCCAGTACTTC. This codes for CASSVGDSGGETQYF. J is TRBJ2-5 and V is TRBV9; 10 nucleotides match TRBD2. The germline V gene has CDR1 SGDLS and CDR2 YYNGEE. This CDR3 comprises 15 residues. The ends lost 0 bases at V and 5 bases at J; junction bases unmatched: 4.

CDR3 sequence reads: CASRIFPPGQGGDQPQHF. DNA of the CDR3: TGTGCCAGCAGGATATTCCCCCCCGGACAGGGTGGTGACCAGCCCCAGCATTTT. The chain carries TRBV27 and TRBJ1-5; TRBD1 agrees at 8 bases. The germline gives CDR1 MNHEY, CDR2 SMNVEV (reference sequence). The CDR3 is made up of 18 amino acids. Trimming at V came to 6 bases and at J to 7 bases, leaving 20 bases not matched to a gene.

The rearrangement links TRBV4-1 to TRBJ2-3; 9 bases agree with TRBD2. CDR3 length: 18 residues. With 1 base clipped from V and 3 bases from J, the junction kept 11 bases outside the gene matches. Germline CDR1 MGHRA, CDR2 YSYEKL. CDR3 nucleotide sequence: TGCGCCAGCAGCCAAGCAATCGGAAGTAGCGGGAGAACAGATACGCAGTATTTT. Its protein product is CASSQAIGSSGRTDTQYF.

The chain recombines TRBV5-6 with TRBJ1-3; D is unclear. This CDR3 has 13 amino acids. V dropped 10 bases and J dropped 3 bases, with 14 bases sitting between them. In germline, CDR1 is SGHDT, CDR2 YYEEEE. The CDR3 loop reads CAPRSSDGNTIYF. DNA for the CDR3: TGTGCCCCCCGTTCGTCAGATGGAAACACCATATATTTT. Full variable domain (rest looked up from reference TRBV5-6 and TRBJ1-3): DAGVTQSPTHLIKTRGQQVTLRCSPKSGHDTVSWYQQALGQGPQFIFQYYEEEERQRGNFPDRFSGHQFPNYSSELNVNALLLGDSALYLCAPRSSDGNTIYFGEGSWLTVV.

The chain uses TRBV27 and TRBJ2-2; TRBD1 matches at 11 bases. V shed 9 bases and J 6 bases; nucleotides not matched to a gene: 9. CDR1 and CDR2 (germline): MNHEY, SMNVEV (reference sequence). The CDR3 totals 15 residues. The CDR3 is CASFSRDRGSGELFF. CDR3 DNA: TGTGCCAGTTTTTCACGGGACAGGGGGTCCGGGGAGCTGTTTTTT.

This clone was detected once. The chain couples TRBV5-4 to TRBJ2-7, with 12 bases fitting TRBD2. The CDR3 spans 14 residues. The V gene end was trimmed by 4 bases and the J gene end by 2 bases; junction bases not matched to a gene: 1. Germline V gene data show CDR1 as SGHNT and CDR2 as YYREEE (reference sequence). In nucleotides, the CDR3 is TGTGCCAGCAGCCCTAGCGGGAGGGCCTACGAGCAGTACTTC. The encoded protein is CASSPSGRAYEQYF. The variable domain in full, completed from reference TRBV5-4 and TRBJ2-7, reads ETGVTQSPTHLIKTRGQQVTLRCSSQSGHNTVSWYQQALGQGPQFIFQYYREEENGRGNFPPRFSGLQFPNYSSELNVNALELDDSALYLCASSPSGRAYEQYFGPGTRLTVT.

About this clone itself: This sample includes further DNA sequences coding for the same CDR3. The chain is built from TRBV6-5 and TRBJ1-1, with a weak D call TRBD1 (6 bases). There are 11 residues in the CDR3. The germline V gene has CDR1 MNHEY and CDR2 SVGAGI. Between the trimmed V and J ends, which lost 5 bases and 5 bases, there was a span of 6 bases. Here the CDR3 DNA reads TGTGCCAGCAGTCAGGGGACTGAAGCTTTCTTT. Amino acid sequence: CASSQGTEAFF.

The V and J genes are TRBV5-4 and TRBJ1-1; perhaps TRBD1 as D (5 bases). The CDR3 is 16 amino acids. CDR1 is SGHNT and CDR2 is YYREEE in the germline V gene (reference sequence). V was clipped by 4 bases and J by 6 bases, with 22 bases between them. CDR3 sequence: CASSTMTSVAGAEAFF. CDR3 sequence (DNA): TGTGCCAGCAGCACCATGACATCCGTGGCGGGGGCTGAAGCTTTCTTT.

CDR3: CASSVDRGQYTGELFF. The CDR3 nucleotides read TGTGCCAGCAGCGTAGACAGGGGGCAGTACACCGGGGAGCTGTTTTTT. The chain has TRBV5-6 and TRBJ2-2; 10 bases are a match to TRBD1. The CDR3 length is 16 residues. The germline gives CDR1 SGHDT, CDR2 YYEEEE. Germline trimming cut 4 bases from V and 3 bases from J; bases unmatched to any gene: 6. Full variable domain (outside the CDR3, taken from reference TRBV5-6 and TRBJ2-2): DAGVTQSPTHLIKTRGQQVTLRCSPKSGHDTVSWYQQALGQGPQFIFQYYEEEERQRGNFPDRFSGHQFPNYSSELNVNALLLGDSALYLCASSVDRGQYTGELFFGEGSRLTVL.

The chain employs TRBV7-6 and TRBJ2-2; D gene unclear. The V and J ends lost 5 bases and 5 bases respectively, with 15 bases between them. Germline V gene lookup returns CDR1 SGHVS and CDR2 FNYEAQ. The CDR3 covers 15 residues. DNA for the CDR3: TGTGCCAGCAGCCGAGCGTCGGGTCGGACCGGGGAGCTGTTTTTT. It specifies CASSRASGRTGELFF.

CDR3 residues: CSVEDTSGYTDTQYF. The CDR3 bases are TGCAGCGTTGAAGATACTAGCGGATACACAGATACGCAGTATTTT. The chain joins TRBV29-1 to TRBJ2-3, with 8 bases lining up with TRBD2. The trim removed 0 bases at V and 2 bases at J, leaving 4 bases unmatched. CDR1 and CDR2 (germline): SQVTM, ANQGSEA. The CDR3 runs to 15 residues.

The rearrangement joins TRBV6-5 to TRBJ1-1, with D maybe TRBD1 (5 bases). Trimming left V 5 bases short and J 5 bases short, with 12 bases between. Germline assignment: CDR1 MNHEY and CDR2 SVGAGI. This CDR3 is 13 amino acids long. The CDR3 bases are TGTGCCAGCAGTCGGCCGGGACTTACTGAAGCTTTCTTT. Translating gives CASSRPGLTEAFF.

The V call is TRBV30, the J call TRBJ2-3; 8 bases fit TRBD1. This CDR3 contains 13 residues. V gave up 8 bases and J gave up 5 bases; unmatched junction bases: 9. CDR1 is GTSNPN and CDR2 is SVGIG in the germline V gene (reference sequence). The CDR3 protein is CALQGVVGDTQYF. CDR3 sequence (DNA): TGTGCCCTACAGGGGGTGGTAGGAGATACGCAGTATTTT. Full variable domain (remainder filled in from reference TRBV30 and TRBJ2-3): SQTIHQWPATLVQPVGSPLSLECTVEGTSNPNLYWYRQAAGRGLQLLFYSVGIGQISSEVPQNLSASRPQDRQFILSSKKLLLSDSGFYLCALQGVVGDTQYFGPGTRLTVL.

The V call is TRBV28, the J call TRBJ1-4; 11 bases map to TRBD1. Germline assignment: CDR1 MDHEN and CDR2 SYDVKM. The CDR3 length is 16 residues. J lost 4 bases, V lost 5 bases, and 6 bases had no gene match. The CDR3 region has the DNA TGTGCCAGCAGTACCCCCGGGACAGGGGGTAATGAAAAACTGTTTTTT. Protein: CASSTPGTGGNEKLFF.

This sequence joins TRBV27 and TRBJ2-7, with 7 bases aligning to TRBD1. Germline-derived CDR1 and CDR2 are MNHEY and SMNVEV (reference sequence). The V and J ends lost 1 base and 6 bases, in that order; junction bases with no gene match: 12. This CDR3 has 16 amino acids. This chain's CDR3 is CASSLFPDRAFREQYF. The CDR3 DNA is TGTGCCAGCAGTTTATTCCCCGACAGGGCTTTTCGCGAGCAGTACTTC.

This chain uses TRBV5-6 with TRBJ2-5; 15 nucleotides line up with TRBD2. The CDR3 runs 16 residues. With V trimmed by 4 bases and J by 2 bases, 3 bases remained unmatched. Germline V CDR1 and CDR2: SGHDT, YYEEEE. CDR3 amino acids: CASSPGLAGGQETQYF. The CDR3 coding sequence is TGTGCCAGCAGCCCTGGACTAGCGGGGGGGCAAGAGACCCAGTACTTC.

The chain links TRBV5-1 to TRBJ2-7; 7 bases line up with TRBD2. The V segment lost 1 base and the J segment 0 bases; nucleotides outside the gene matches: 1. CDR3 size: 14 residues. CDR1 is SGHRS, CDR2 YFSETQ, per germline. The CDR3 spells CASSLRGDSYEQYF. In nucleotides, the CDR3 is TGCGCCAGCAGCTTGCGGGGGGACTCCTACGAGCAGTACTTC.

V usage is TRBV10-3 and J usage is TRBJ2-7, with 9 bases aligning to TRBD1. Per the germline V gene, CDR1 is ENHRY and CDR2 is SYGVKD. This CDR3 contains 14 residues. The junction had 5 bases not matched to a gene; V was cut back by 3 bases and J by 5 bases. This CDR3 reads CAISEGTGSDEQYF. CDR3 in DNA: TGTGCCATCAGTGAAGGGACAGGGTCTGACGAGCAGTACTTC.

The rearrangement uses TRBV5-5 and TRBJ2-7; the D gene is possibly TRBD1 (7 bases). Germline V gene data show CDR1 as SGHKS and CDR2 as YYEKEE (reference sequence). The V end was cut by 4 bases, the J end by 7 bases, with 21 bases between. The CDR3 is 15 residues long. The CDR3 coding sequence is TGTGCCAGCAGCCAGACCTTTGCAGGGGGAGGTGAGCAGTACTTC. It is translated as CASSQTFAGGGEQYF.

This clone was seen once. CDR3 DNA: TGTGCCAGCAGTCGGGACTACGCATTAGAGACCCAGTACTTC. Translating gives CASSRDYALETQYF. This sequence joins TRBV6-5 and TRBJ2-5; 7 bases are shared with TRBD2. The junction had 7 bases not matched to a gene; V was cut back by 5 bases and J by 4 bases. The CDR3 is 14 residues long. Germline loops: CDR1 MNHEY, CDR2 SVGAGI.

The V call is TRBV25-1, the J call TRBJ2-2; 10 bases fit TRBD1. Germline loops: CDR1 MGHDK, CDR2 SYGVNS. The CDR3 extends over 15 amino acids. The V and J ends lost 8 bases and 2 bases, in that order; junction bases with no gene match: 5. This chain's CDR3 is CASRKTGGNTGELFF. In nucleotides, the CDR3 is TGTGCCAGCCGCAAGACAGGGGGCAACACCGGGGAGCTGTTTTTT. The variable domain in full, with the rest retrieved from reference TRBV25-1 and TRBJ2-2, is EADIYQTPRYLVIGTGKKITLECSQTMGHDKMYWYQQDPGMELHLIHYSYGVNSTEKGDLSSESTVSRIRTEHFPLTLESARPSHTSQYLCASRKTGGNTGELFFGEGSRLTVL.